This TCR beta chain is drawn from a study of cytomegalovirus exposure and HLA in healthy donors. Overall study context: The Caucasian-associated ancestry cluster held around 81% of over 350 genotyped donors.

Researchers ran the PCR with 60 Vbeta and 13 Jbeta primers. Clones were read by immunoSEQ multiplex PCR, and TCRdb kept only the in-frame ones, dropping some. The sample shows 150,000 to 200,000 clones, 75% to 85% of them seen only once. The CDR3 sequence is 16 residues long. V shed 4 bases, J shed 2 bases, and the junction held 10 bases outside the gene matches. Germline CDR1 reads LNHDA; CDR2 reads SQIVND (reference sequence). The chain employs TRBV19 and TRBJ2-5, with 7 nucleotides matching TRBD1. Sequenced sample: PBMCs. This receptor was obtained from a male donor in good health and CMV-seropositive. This CDR3 is CASSTPTGWGQETQYF. CDR3 sequence (DNA): TGTGCCAGTAGTACCCCGACAGGGTGGGGGCAAGAGACCCAGTACTTC.